Below, 10 T cell receptor beta chains from the same sample are listed, as sequenced in a study of blood T cells in healthy people across ages. It was with a sample-barcoded 5' primer and a J-beta primer mix that a second PCR of roughly 6 to 12 cycles was run. TCRdb re-analysed the 5' RACE reads in MiXCR, keeping a single row per CDR3 protein. The table has hundreds of thousands of distinct CDR3 sequences, under 55% seen once. Sequencing was performed on blood. All receptors derive from a man between 60 and 75 years old in good health.

The chain joins TRBV29-1 to TRBJ1-1; weak D call: TRBD1 (6 bases). The CDR3 has 13 amino acids. V lost 6 bases to trimming and J lost 4 bases, with 15 bases between them. Germline lookup yields CDR1 SQVTM and CDR2 ANQGSEA. The CDR3 sequence is CSVMGGRSTEAFF. The CDR3, as DNA: TGCAGCGTGATGGGGGGGCGATCCACTGAAGCTTTCTTT. Filled out from reference TRBV29-1 and TRBJ1-1, the complete variable domain reads SAVISQKPSRDICQRGTSLTIQCQVDSQVTMMFWYRQQPGQSLTLIATANQGSEATYESGFVIDKFPISRPNLTFSTLTVSNMSPEDSSIYLCSVMGGRSTEAFFGQGTRLTVV.

This clonotype occurred a few times. This CDR3 is CASRTGSGGNYEQYF. CDR3 coding DNA: TGTGCCAGCAGGACAGGGTCTGGTGGAAACTACGAGCAGTACTTC. The chain combines TRBV27 with TRBJ2-7, with 7 bases aligning to TRBD1. J lost 3 bases, V lost 6 bases, and 11 bases had no gene match. CDR1 is MNHEY and CDR2 is SMNVEV in the germline V gene (reference sequence). The CDR3 is 15 residues long.

The CDR3 sequence is CSARDNSNTGELFF. The CDR3 region has the DNA TGCAGTGCTAGAGATAACAGTAACACCGGGGAGCTGTTTTTT. The V and J genes are TRBV20-1 and TRBJ2-2; D is ambiguous. Germline lookup yields CDR1 DFQATT and CDR2 SNEGSKA (reference sequence). V shed 0 bases and J shed 2 bases, with 7 bases lying between them. The CDR3 spans 14 residues.

The DNA of the CDR3 is TGTGCCAGCGGACCAGGGACCGGGGAGCTGTTTTTT. Translating gives CASGPGTGELFF. V is TRBV6-2 or TRBV6-3 and J is TRBJ2-2; tentative D call: TRBD1 (5 bases). The V end lost 8 bases, the J end lost 5 bases, and 9 bases lay between the germline ends. The CDR3 has 12 amino acids. Germline CDR1 and CDR2: MNHEY and SVGEGT.

This clonotype appeared a single time. This chain uses TRBV11-3 with TRBJ2-3, with 8 positions matching TRBD2. The CDR3 sequence is 14 residues long. The junction had 15 bases not matched to a gene; V was cut back by 5 bases and J by 14 bases. In germline, CDR1 is SGHNT, CDR2 YENEEA. For the CDR3, the DNA is TGTGCCAGCAGCGGTCGAGGGGGACTAGTATCTTTGTATTTT. This translates into CASSGRGGLVSLYF.

This chain connects TRBV10-3 to TRBJ2-7, with 9 bases aligning to TRBD1. The ends lost 3 bases at V and 1 base at J; junction bases unmatched: 10. The CDR3 totals 17 residues. Germline values: CDR1 ENHRY, CDR2 SYGVKD. The CDR3 here is CAISDPPDRGVSYEQYF. As DNA, the CDR3 is TGTGCCATCAGTGACCCCCCGGACAGGGGAGTTTCCTACGAGCAGTACTTC.

The CDR3 DNA is TGCAGTGCTAGAGATACCGGACAGGGCTACGGCTACACCTTC. Protein sequence: CSARDTGQGYGYTF. This chain joins TRBV20-1 and TRBJ1-2; TRBD1 matches 8 bases. After removal of 0 bases from V and 8 bases from J, the junction contained 8 bases not matched to a gene. The germline V gene has CDR1 DFQATT and CDR2 SNEGSKA (reference sequence). This CDR3 has 14 residues.

J is TRBJ1-2 and V is TRBV7-9, with a tentative D call TRBD1 (6 bases). The CDR3 totals 15 residues. V lost 4 bases, J lost 8 bases, and 20 bases lay in between. Germline CDR1 and CDR2: SEHNR and FQNEAQ (reference sequence). The CDR3 sequence is CASSYGGTGTRGYTF. CDR3 sequence (DNA): TGTGCCAGCAGCTATGGGGGCACCGGGACACGGGGCTACACCTTC.

This clonotype was picked up a small number of times. The chain recombines TRBV20-1 with TRBJ2-3; no firm D call. Germline V gene lookup returns CDR1 DFQATT and CDR2 SNEGSKA (reference sequence). The CDR3 sequence is 16 residues long. V shed 1 base and J shed 0 bases, with 14 bases lying between them. The CDR3 loop reads CSARGVVRSSTDTQYF. CDR3 in DNA: TGCAGTGCTAGAGGTGTTGTGCGGAGCAGCACAGATACGCAGTATTTT.

Details on this clonotype: This may be a read error, as it is one base from a much larger clone. The chain uses TRBV20-1 and TRBJ2-5, with TRBD2 matching 12 bases. With the DNA end fitting TRBJ2-7 better, the J assignment may be wrong. The CDR3 extends over 16 amino acids. Germline V CDR1 and CDR2: DFQATT, SNEGSKA (reference sequence). In nucleotides, the CDR3 is TGCAGTGCTGGGGGGGGGCTAGCGGGAGGGCGATACGAGCAGTACTTC. Translating it yields CSAGGGLAGGRYEQYF.